This T cell receptor (beta chain) was identified in a study of Ad26.COV2.S vaccination and SARS-CoV-2 variants. Overall study findings and caveats: For non-spike TCRs, breadth in vaccine recipients resembled that in placebo recipients.

This CDR3 comprises 16 residues. V trimming: 4 bases; J trimming: 0 bases; junction bases outside the gene matches: 7. Germline CDR1 SGHRS, CDR2 YFSETQ. As for this clone: The antigen is unknown.

The data were produced by immunoSEQ multiplex PCR, yet TCRdb's version contains in-frame clones alone and is incomplete. The sample lists about 180,000 clones, around nine tenths seen once, with 5.5% to 6% in the top ten. The rearrangement uses TRBV5-1 and TRBJ2-1; TRBD2 matches 7 bases. Source: peripheral blood, taken after recovery from COVID-19. The clonotype originates from a human donor who had recovered from COVID-19. The CDR3 spells CASSRAGEGSYNEQFF. In nucleotides, the CDR3 is TGCGCCAGCAGCCGGGCGGGGGAGGGCTCCTACAATGAGCAGTTCTTC. Full variable domain (rest looked up from reference TRBV5-1 and TRBJ2-1): KAGVTQTPRYLIKTRGQQVTLSCSPISGHRSVSWYQQTPGQGLQFLFEYFSETQRNKGNFPGRFSGRQFSNSRSEMNVSTLELGDSALYLCASSRAGEGSYNEQFFGPGTRLTVL.